This T cell receptor (beta chain) was sequenced in a study of beta chain features in type 1 diabetes. Study-wide points: The similarity of naive, central memory and Treg TCRB repertoires appeared greater among patients than among healthy donors.

This clone was recorded a few times. What it recognizes is unknown. The J segment lost 0 bases and the V segment lost 4 bases, leaving 4 bases of the junction unmatched. CDR1 and CDR2 (germline): SGHDN, FVKESK. The CDR3 has 16 amino acids. The whole isolated RNA underwent reverse transcription, so sequencing captured expressed TCRB transcripts. The read count averaged about 3.3 million across naive, central memory and regulatory T cell samples. Data came from immunoSEQ multiplex PCR; TCRdb stores just in-frame clones and leaves some out. Seen here are approximately 330,000 clones, about 11% observed once, and the top ten hold about 0.015%. Sorting based on CD45RO/CCR7/CD25/CD127/CD95/CD27 separated CD4+ naive, central memory, regulatory and stem cell-like memory cells.

This receptor was taken from a woman aged 25 to 45 in good health. This chain links TRBV14 with TRBJ2-3; the match to TRBD1 covers 10 bases. The sample was naive CD4+ T cells from blood. The CDR3 spells CASSRQGQGSTDTQYF. The CDR3 bases are TGTGCCAGCAGCCGCCAGGGACAGGGGAGCACAGATACGCAGTATTTT. Filled out from reference TRBV14 and TRBJ2-3, the complete variable domain reads EAGVTQFPSHSVIEKGQTVTLRCDPISGHDNLYWYRRVMGKEIKFLLHFVKESKQDESGMPNNRFLAERTGGTYSTLKVQPAELEDSGVYFCASSRQGQGSTDTQYFGPGTRLTVL.